This T cell receptor (beta chain) was sequenced in a study of blood T cell repertoires in COVID-19. Study context: Sources were T cells, B-cell-depleted T cells, or PBMCs; the material itself was cDNA or gDNA.

Here immunoSEQ multiplex PCR was the method, and the copy in TCRdb shows in-frame clones only, minus some. The data hold about 160,000 clones, with 82% observed a single time. Germline lookup yields CDR1 LNHDA and CDR2 SQIVND (reference sequence). Trimming at V came to 4 bases and at J to 0 bases, leaving 6 bases not matched to a gene. There are 15 residues in the CDR3. The sample comprised peripheral blood. The chain joins TRBV19 to TRBJ2-7; the match to TRBD2 covers 7 bases. The source is a woman aged 40 to 55 with COVID-19, enrolled during active disease. CDR3 in amino acids: CASSRSGISSYEQYF. The CDR3 nucleotides are TGTGCCAGTAGTAGAAGCGGGATATCCTCCTACGAGCAGTACTTC. Using reference TRBV19 and TRBJ2-7 for the parts outside the CDR3, the full variable domain is DGGITQSPKYLFRKEGQNVTLSCEQNLNHDAMYWYRQDPGQGLRLIYYSQIVNDFQKGDIAEGYSVSREKKESFPLTVTSAQKNPTAFYLCASSRSGISSYEQYFGPGTRLTVT.